The text below deals with one T cell receptor beta chain. Its target is not known. The length of the CDR3 is 18 residues. The V and J ends lost 4 bases and 7 bases, in that order; junction bases with no gene match: 16. The germline V gene has CDR1 MNHNS and CDR2 SASEGT. This sample stems from a study of OX40 agonist ivuxolimab in advanced cancers. At the level of the study: Given to patients was ivuxolimab, an agonistic anti-OX40 (CD134) antibody.

Study-level results: On average, CD8+ T cells had more expanded clones than CD4+.

The repertoire was sequenced with immunoSEQ multiplex PCR; TCRdb's copy has only in-frame clones and lacks some. The sample holds 60,000 to 65,000 clones, 84% seen once. The source material was CD4+ or CD8+ T cells sorted from blood, sampled in a trial of the OX40 agonist ivuxolimab. The V gene is TRBV6-1, the J gene TRBJ1-5, with 10 nucleotides matching TRBD1. The sequence was obtained from an adult with an advanced solid tumor such as melanoma, head and neck, liver or kidney cancer. DNA of the CDR3: TGTGCCAGCAGTGTGGGGAGGACAGGGGGACCGGAGGGACAGCCCCAGCATTTT. Translating gives CASSVGRTGGPEGQPQHF.